The T cell receptor beta chain described here comes from a study of shared clonotypes between healthy human individuals. The V end lost 4 bases, the J end lost 5 bases, and 13 bases lay between the germline ends. The CDR3 extends over 14 amino acids. The germline gives CDR1 MGHDK, CDR2 SYGVNS. Once extracted for a subset, genomic DNA was divided evenly among several immunoSEQ plates. Method: immunoSEQ multiplex PCR; TCRdb's copy keeps in-frame clones and lacks some. This sample yields over a million clones, of which roughly 97% are seen a single time; 0.95% to 1.5% belongs to the top ten. This sequence joins TRBV25-1 and TRBJ2-3; no clear D. The source of this sequence is a man aged 25 to 45 in good health. Sequencing was done on a sample of naive CD4+ T cells sorted from blood. Subset described: CD45RA+ positively selected. Here the CDR3 reads CASSAAESIDTQYF. Written as DNA, the CDR3 is TGTGCCAGCAGTGCGGCAGAAAGTATAGATACGCAGTATTTT.